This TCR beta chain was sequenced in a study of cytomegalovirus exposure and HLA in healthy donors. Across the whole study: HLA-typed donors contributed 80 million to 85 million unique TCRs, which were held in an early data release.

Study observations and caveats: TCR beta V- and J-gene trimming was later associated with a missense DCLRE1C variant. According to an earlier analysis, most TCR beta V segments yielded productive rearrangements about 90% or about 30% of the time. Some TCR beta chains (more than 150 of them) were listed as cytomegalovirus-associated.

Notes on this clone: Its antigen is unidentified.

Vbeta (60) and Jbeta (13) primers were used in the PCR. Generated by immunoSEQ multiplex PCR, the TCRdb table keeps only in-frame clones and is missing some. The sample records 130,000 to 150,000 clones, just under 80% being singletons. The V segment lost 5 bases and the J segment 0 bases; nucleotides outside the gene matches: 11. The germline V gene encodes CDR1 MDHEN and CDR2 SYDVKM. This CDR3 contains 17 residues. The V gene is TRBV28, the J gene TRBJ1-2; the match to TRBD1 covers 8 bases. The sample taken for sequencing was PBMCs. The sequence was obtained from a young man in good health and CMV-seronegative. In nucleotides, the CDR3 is TGTGCCAGCAGTCATCGTTGGACAGGGTTCTCTAACTATGGCTACACCTTC. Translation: CASSHRWTGFSNYGYTF.